This TCR beta chain was sequenced in a study of blood T cell repertoires in COVID-19. Across the whole study: PBMCs, B-cell-depleted T cells, or T cells provided the cDNA or gDNA that made up the material.

Seattle patient enrollment occurred during active infection, with longitudinal follow-up thereafter. Per germline, CDR1 MDHEN and CDR2 SYDVKM. V trimming: 8 bases; J trimming: 10 bases; junction bases outside the gene matches: 10. This CDR3 is built from 13 residues. Method: immunoSEQ multiplex PCR; TCRdb's copy keeps in-frame clones and lacks some. This table holds around 250,000 clones, about 83% found once. This TCR derives from a woman aged 80 or over with COVID-19, enrolled during active disease. Input material: peripheral blood. The V gene is TRBV28, the J gene TRBJ2-3; 9 bases agree with TRBD2. CDR3 nucleotides: TGTGCCAGCGTTTCTAGCGGGGTTGCATCGCAGTATTTT. Translated, it gives CASVSSGVASQYF.